The clone carrying this T cell receptor beta chain was seen a single time. Its antigen is unknown. This specimen comes from a study of T cells after yellow fever vaccination. Study-wide results and caveats: The secondary response peaked faster, at day 5 versus 15, but was weaker.

This CDR3 is 12 amino acids long. The ends were cut back, 5 bases at V and 6 bases at J, with 7 bases in the middle. Germline V gene lookup returns CDR1 MDHEN and CDR2 SYDVKM. TCRdb ran MiXCR on the 5' RACE reads and lists one entry per CDR3 protein. The sample consists of nearly 550,000 distinct CDR3 sequences, approximately 21% of them appearing once. The starting material was PBMCs, obtained 15 days after the yellow fever booster vaccination. This chain uses TRBV28 with TRBJ2-2, with a possible D match to TRBD2 (5 bases). This clonotype was sampled from a man aged 25 to 40 who received the YFV17D yellow fever vaccine. The CDR3 sequence is CASSRTSGELFF. The CDR3 region has the DNA TGTGCCAGCAGTCGGACTTCCGGGGAGCTGTTTTTT.